This T cell receptor (beta chain) was profiled in a study of tumor-infiltrating lymphocytes in primary liver carcinoma. Study at large: Staging of the tumors gave T1-T3 N0M0, with widths of about 4.2 to 11 cm.

General study points: Tumor-blood pairs (like tumor-adjacent pairs) overlapped less than tumor region pairs did. Tumors had a significantly higher top-250-clone fraction than blood (p = 0.039).

This clonotype occurred many times. Its antigen is currently unknown. From approximately 20-30 mg of unsorted bulk tissue, DNA and RNA were co-extracted together. There were five separate regions sampled from each tumor. A primer in the constant region served to generate TCR beta cDNA from about 480 ng of total RNA. Three nested multiplex PCR rounds, a slightly modified ARM-PCR method, built the TCR beta libraries. For approximately 9 cycles apiece, the opening two PCR rounds ran with TRBV1-TRBV30 forward primers and a C-beta reverse primer. In TCRdb, the multiplex PCR reads were re-called with MiXCR into one record per CDR3 protein. The table lists approximately 73,000 distinct CDR3 sequences, 71% of them singletons. Trimming pared 4 bases from V and 0 bases from J, leaving 10 bases between. The CDR3 totals 14 residues. Germline lookup yields CDR1 SQVTM and CDR2 ANQGSEA.

The sequenced sample was liver tumor tissue from sampling region 4. Sample subset: tumor region T4, right-lateral pole. The TCR comes from a woman aged 55-70 years with primary liver carcinoma and hepatitis B virus infection. The V gene is TRBV29-1, the J gene TRBJ2-1; D gene uncertain. CDR3 residues: CSVVGRSSYNEQFF. CDR3 DNA: TGCAGCGTTGTAGGCAGGTCCTCCTACAATGAGCAGTTCTTC.